The 31 T cell receptor beta chains in this list originate from one sample, sequenced in a study of glioma-infiltrating T cells after dendritic cell vaccination. Clones were sequenced by immunoSEQ multiplex PCR, and TCRdb holds only the in-frame ones, with some missing. There are about 92,000 clones in the sample; about nine tenths occur only once, and 15% to 19% lies in the top ten. Sequenced here: blood, sampled before dendritic cell vaccination. These receptor sequences come from a human donor with glioblastoma.

The chain has TRBV14 and TRBJ2-1; 7 nucleotides align to TRBD1. The V gene end was trimmed by 1 base and the J gene end by 4 bases; junction bases not matched to a gene: 7. Germline CDR1 and CDR2: SGHDN and FVKESK. This CDR3 comprises 16 residues. The CDR3 spells CASSQVGQQGYNEQFF. CDR3 bases: TGTGCCAGCAGCCAAGTGGGACAGCAGGGTTACAATGAGCAGTTCTTC. The entire variable domain, with the rest obtained from reference TRBV14 and TRBJ2-1, is as follows: EAGVTQFPSHSVIEKGQTVTLRCDPISGHDNLYWYRRVMGKEIKFLLHFVKESKQDESGMPNNRFLAERTGGTYSTLKVQPAELEDSGVYFCASSQVGQQGYNEQFFGPGTRLTVL.

The chain uses TRBV7-6 and TRBJ2-3; 11 positions agree with TRBD2. V was pared by 6 bases and J by 1 base, with 15 bases of the junction left unmatched. The CDR3 totals 19 residues. Germline CDR1 and CDR2: SGHVS and FNYEAQ. The chain's CDR3 is CASRTPSSGGALGTDTQYF. The DNA of the CDR3 is TGTGCCAGCAGAACCCCAAGTAGCGGGGGGGCACTCGGCACAGATACGCAGTATTTT.

The V gene is TRBV4-2, the J gene TRBJ2-7; 10 positions agree with TRBD2. Per the germline V gene, CDR1 is LGHNA and CDR2 is YNFKEQ. The CDR3 is made up of 15 amino acids. With V trimmed by 4 bases and J by 4 bases, 7 bases remained unmatched. CDR3 bases: TGTGCCAGCAGCCCGAACCTAGCGGGGGATTACGAGCAGTACTTC. Its protein product is CASSPNLAGDYEQYF.

V usage is TRBV15 and J usage is TRBJ1-1, with D perhaps matching TRBD1 (6 bases). The CDR3 has 13 amino acids. Deletions cut 4 bases from V and 7 bases from J, with 13 bases between. Germline-derived CDR1 and CDR2 are LNHNV and YYDKDF (reference sequence). The CDR3 protein is CATSTSRTDEAFF. Here the CDR3 DNA reads TGTGCCACCAGCACTTCTCGGACAGATGAAGCTTTCTTT.

In the case of this clone: The junction departs from the called germline gene at one end, perhaps through a read error. J is TRBJ1-1 and V is TRBV15; D ambiguous. CDR3 length: 13 residues. The germline V gene has CDR1 LNHNV and CDR2 YYDKDF (reference sequence). CDR3 amino acids: CATSRGSDTEAFF. The DNA for the CDR3 is TGTGCCACCAGTAGAGGGTCGGACACTGAAGCTTTCTTT.

Worth noting for this clone: Other DNA sequences in the same sample also yield this CDR3. V gene TRBV29-1 combines with J gene TRBJ1-5, with 9 bases that match TRBD1. The CDR3 is 13 residues long. The germline CDR1 and CDR2 sequences are SQVTM and ANQGSEA. V dropped 6 bases and J dropped 2; count of bases not matched to a gene: 2. The CDR3 DNA is TGCAGCGTCGGGGACAGGGGCAATCAGCCCCAGCATTTT. This translates into CSVGDRGNQPQHF.

This chain connects TRBV7-8 to TRBJ2-1, with D maybe TRBD2 (7 bases). Germline assignment: CDR1 SGHVS and CDR2 FQNEAQ. V was cut by 0 bases and J by 8 bases, with 17 bases left in between. This CDR3 comprises 16 residues. CDR3 nucleotides: TGTGCCAGCAGCTTAGCGGATCAATGGGGGGGCGATGAGCAGTTCTTC. Protein: CASSLADQWGGDEQFF.

The DNA for the CDR3 is TGTGCCAGCAGCGTAGAGGGACAGGGCCCCCAAGAGACCCAGTACTTC. It translates to CASSVEGQGPQETQYF. The chain employs TRBV9 and TRBJ2-5; 9 nucleotides align to TRBD1. Germline V gene sequence: CDR1 SGDLS, CDR2 YYNGEE. The CDR3 spans 16 residues. The V and J ends lost 0 bases and 1 base, in that order; junction bases with no gene match: 4.

The chain carries TRBV6-5 and TRBJ2-7, with 8 bases lining up with TRBD2. The germline CDR1 and CDR2 sequences are MNHEY and SVGAGI. This CDR3 has 14 residues. V lost 6 bases, J lost 3 bases, and 7 bases stayed unmatched. This CDR3 reads CASSPGTSNYEQYF. The CDR3 DNA reads as TGTGCCAGCAGCCCCGGGACTAGTAACTACGAGCAGTACTTC.

The chain links TRBV6-5 to TRBJ2-2, with 9 bases aligning to TRBD1. The CDR3 has 15 residues. Germline CDR1 reads MNHEY; CDR2 reads SVGAGI. V dropped 0 bases and J dropped 7; count of bases not matched to a gene: 3. CDR3 sequence (DNA): TGTGCCAGCAGTTACTCGGGGACAGGGCTCGGGGAGCTGTTTTTT. It is translated as CASSYSGTGLGELFF.

This clone was counted once. This chain uses TRBV6-1 with TRBJ2-1, with D perhaps TRBD2 (5 bases). Germline V gene data show CDR1 as MNHNS and CDR2 as SASEGT. The germline V and J ends were trimmed by 2 bases and 0 bases, with 14 bases remaining between them. The CDR3 runs 17 residues. The CDR3 loop reads CASSEIRWRRSYNEQFF. For the CDR3, the DNA is TGTGCCAGCAGTGAAATACGGTGGAGGCGCTCCTACAATGAGCAGTTCTTC.

In its sample, this clone was seen a few times. V is TRBV25-1 and J is TRBJ1-1; TRBD1 agrees at 8 bases. CDR1 is MGHDK and CDR2 is SYGVNS in the germline V gene. The V segment lost 2 bases and the J segment 3 bases; nucleotides outside the gene matches: 5. The CDR3 loop spans 15 amino acids. As DNA, the CDR3 is TGTGCCAGCAGTGAAACCGCGACAGGGGACACTGAAGCTTTCTTT. Amino acids: CASSETATGDTEAFF.

The chain combines TRBV28 with TRBJ1-5, with 11 bases lining up with TRBD1. J gave up 7 bases and V 6 bases, and 5 bases lay outside the gene matches. Per germline, CDR1 MDHEN and CDR2 SYDVKM. This CDR3 has 14 residues. The CDR3 here is CASRGQGGWQPQHF. In DNA form, the CDR3 reads TGTGCCAGCAGGGGACAGGGGGGCTGGCAGCCCCAGCATTTT.

This clone was seen just once. The rearrangement joins TRBV28 to TRBJ1-5; D gene ambiguous. V was cut by 7 bases and J by 0 bases, with 4 bases left in between. The CDR3 runs 12 residues. Germline V CDR1 and CDR2: MDHEN, SYDVKM. This CDR3 reads CASTSSNQPQHF. The CDR3 DNA sequence: TGTGCCAGCACGAGTAGCAATCAGCCCCAGCATTTT. The whole variable domain, remainder taken from reference TRBV28 and TRBJ1-5, is DVKVTQSSRYLVKRTGEKVFLECVQDMDHENMFWYRQDPGLGLRLIYFSYDVKMKEKGDIPEGYSVSREKKERFSLILESASTNQTSMYLCASTSSNQPQHFGDGTRLSIL.

The V call is TRBV7-8, the J call TRBJ2-7, with 14 bases fitting TRBD2. This CDR3 contains 22 residues. The junction had 18 bases not matched to a gene; V was cut back by 2 bases and J by 0 bases. The germline V gene encodes CDR1 SGHVS and CDR2 FQNEAQ. The CDR3 protein is CASSLPGLAGGQAFYYSYEQYF. The CDR3 region has the DNA TGTGCCAGCAGCTTACCCGGACTAGCGGGAGGACAAGCCTTTTATTACTCCTACGAGCAGTACTTC.

This chain connects TRBV6-5 to TRBJ1-1, with D possibly TRBD1 on 6 matching bases. This CDR3 is built from 15 residues. The germline V gene has CDR1 MNHEY and CDR2 SVGAGI. Trimming left V 2 bases short and J 0 bases short, with 10 bases between. CDR3 DNA sequence: TGTGCCAGCAGTTACCCGGGGACACTGAACACTGAAGCTTTCTTT. Translated, it gives CASSYPGTLNTEAFF.

Here the CDR3 DNA reads TGTGCCAGCAGTCCCTCTCTAGCGGCAGCGAACACCGGGGAGCTGTTTTTT. Protein sequence: CASSPSLAAANTGELFF. The V gene is TRBV28, the J gene TRBJ2-2; 7 positions agree with TRBD2. V lost 5 bases to trimming and J lost 0 bases; unmatched junction nucleotides: 9. CDR1 is MDHEN and CDR2 is SYDVKM in the germline V gene. The CDR3 totals 17 residues.

This rearrangement joins TRBV30 to TRBJ1-2; TRBD1 is a possible D gene (5 bases). The CDR3 length is 16 residues. Trimming shortened V by 0 bases and J by 7 bases, and 21 bases separated the two germline ends. Germline V gene lookup returns CDR1 GTSNPN and CDR2 SVGIG (reference sequence). The chain's CDR3 is CAWSVLIRATAFGYTF. Here the CDR3 DNA reads TGTGCCTGGAGTGTACTCATCAGGGCCACAGCCTTTGGCTACACCTTC.

This chain connects TRBV11-3 to TRBJ2-3, with a weak D call TRBD1 (6 bases). Germline values: CDR1 SGHNT, CDR2 YENEEA. The ends were cut back, 4 bases at V and 2 bases at J, with 10 bases in the middle. This CDR3 spans 14 amino acids. The CDR3 sequence: CASSSRTDTDTQYF. For the CDR3, the DNA is TGTGCCAGCAGCTCCAGGACAGACACAGATACGCAGTATTTT.

This chain links TRBV2 with TRBJ1-1; D is undetermined. The V and J ends lost 7 bases and 2 bases respectively, with 11 bases between them. This CDR3 comprises 13 residues. Germline lookup yields CDR1 SNHLY and CDR2 FYNNEI. The CDR3 nucleotides read TGTGCCAGCATTCTGGAGCGAAACACTGAAGCTTTCTTT. Protein product: CASILERNTEAFF.

This chain connects TRBV6-5 to TRBJ2-7, with TRBD1 matching 7 bases. Germline CDR1 and CDR2: MNHEY and SVGAGI. V was pared by 5 bases and J by 3 bases, with 10 bases of the junction left unmatched. There are 15 residues in the CDR3. CDR3 DNA sequence: TGTGCCAGCAGTACCACCGGGACAGCAGACTACGAGCAGTACTTC. Translation gives CASSTTGTADYEQYF.

CDR3 DNA: TGTGCCAGCAGCCCTCGGACTAGCGGGGGTGTTTACACCGGGGAGCTGTTTTTT. Translation: CASSPRTSGGVYTGELFF. The gene calls are TRBV7-3 and TRBJ2-2; 13 nucleotides match TRBD2. Germline-derived CDR1 and CDR2 are SGHTA and FQGTGA. Losses at the gene ends were 5 bases for V and 3 bases for J; bases not matched to a gene: 9. The CDR3 totals 18 residues.

The chain has TRBV6-1 and TRBJ1-2; D possibly corresponds to TRBD1 (5 bases). Trimming removed 1 base from V and 2 bases from J, with 14 bases in between. The CDR3 has 16 amino acids. Germline V gene data show CDR1 as MNHNS and CDR2 as SASEGT. CDR3 amino acids: CASSEVDSSINYGYTF. Written as DNA, the CDR3 is TGTGCCAGCAGTGAAGTCGACAGTTCGATAAACTATGGCTACACCTTC.

This chain connects TRBV25-1 to TRBJ2-7; 7 bases align to TRBD2. In germline, CDR1 is MGHDK, CDR2 SYGVNS. The CDR3 consists of 17 residues. J lost 6 bases, V lost 4 bases, and 18 bases had no gene match. CDR3 residues: CASSGPFLAAQSPEQYF. The CDR3 nucleotides read TGTGCCAGCAGTGGCCCCTTCCTAGCGGCCCAGAGTCCCGAGCAGTACTTC.

The chain has TRBV5-4 and TRBJ1-2, with unresolved D. The length of the CDR3 is 14 residues. Trimming took off 1 base at V and 5 bases at J, with 12 bases between the two ends. Germline CDR1 and CDR2: SGHNT and YYREEE (reference sequence). CDR3 nucleotide sequence: TGTGCCAGCAGCTTGAGAGGGCAGGATTATGGCTACACCTTC. Its protein product is CASSLRGQDYGYTF.

This sequence joins TRBV10-2 and TRBJ1-2; possible D gene TRBD1, 6 bases. V lost 8 bases and J 0 bases, leaving 13 bases between the germline ends. The CDR3 runs to 14 residues. Germline CDR1 and CDR2: WSHSY and SAAADI. CDR3 sequence: CASVQGGANYGYTF. As DNA, the CDR3 is TGCGCCAGCGTTCAAGGGGGAGCTAACTATGGCTACACCTTC.

This chain connects TRBV7-3 to TRBJ2-3; D is perhaps TRBD2 (7 bases). Trimming removed 5 bases at V and 0 bases at J, with 21 bases between. This CDR3 has 18 residues. Germline V lookup: CDR1 SGHTA, CDR2 FQGTGA. The CDR3: CASSLRGGLASSTDTQYF. As DNA, the CDR3 is TGTGCCAGCAGCCTAAGGGGGGGGTTAGCCTCTAGCACAGATACGCAGTATTTT.

This clone was detected a few times. The chain uses TRBV7-2 and TRBJ1-1; no reliable D call. This CDR3 has 11 residues. Germline V CDR1 and CDR2: SGHTA, FQGNSA. V was shortened by 6 bases and J by 6 bases, with 8 bases between the two germline ends. CDR3 DNA: TGTGCCAGCAGATATACAGCTGAAGCTTTCTTT. Residues: CASRYTAEAFF.

The V and J genes are TRBV7-6 and TRBJ1-6, with no clear D. V dropped 5 bases and J dropped 0 bases, with 17 bases sitting between them. The CDR3 runs 18 residues. The germline CDR1 and CDR2 sequences are SGHVS and FNYEAQ. CDR3 sequence (DNA): TGTGCCAGCAGCCCAAGCGAGAGGGAAAGCTCCTATAATTCACCCCTCCACTTT. Its translation: CASSPSERESSYNSPLHF. Looking up the rest from reference TRBV7-6 and TRBJ1-6 gives the full variable domain: GAGVSQSPRYKVTKRGQDVALRCDPISGHVSLYWYRQALGQGPEFLTYFNYEAQQDKSGLPNDRFSAERPEGSISTLTIQRTEQRDSAMYRCASSPSERESSYNSPLHFGNGTRLTVT.

The chain is built from TRBV11-2 and TRBJ2-7; tentatively, D is TRBD1 (5 bases). The CDR3 spans 13 residues. V was shortened by 2 bases and J by 5 bases, with 10 bases between the two germline ends. Germline CDR1 SGHAT, CDR2 FQNNGV. CDR3 bases: TGTGCCAGCAGCTTAAGGGGAATCCACGAGCAGTACTTC. Amino acid sequence: CASSLRGIHEQYF.

In this sample, this clone turned up once. V gene TRBV5-6 combines with J gene TRBJ2-2, with 15 bases aligning to TRBD2. Germline V lookup: CDR1 SGHDT, CDR2 YYEEEE. The V segment lost 3 bases and the J segment 5 bases; nucleotides outside the gene matches: 2. The CDR3 is 16 residues long. The CDR3 coding sequence is TGTGCCAGCAGCTCGGGACTAGCGGGGGGTACCGGGGAGCTGTTTTTT. Translation: CASSSGLAGGTGELFF. Full variable domain (outside the CDR3, taken from reference TRBV5-6 and TRBJ2-2): DAGVTQSPTHLIKTRGQQVTLRCSPKSGHDTVSWYQQALGQGPQFIFQYYEEEERQRGNFPDRFSGHQFPNYSSELNVNALLLGDSALYLCASSSGLAGGTGELFFGEGSRLTVL.